A single sample is the source of the 31 T cell receptor beta chains below, sequenced in a study of T-cell reconstitution after alpha-beta-depleted transplantation in children. It was with unique molecular identifiers that the TCRbeta library was prepared. Using its own MiXCR run on the PCR reads, TCRdb lists one record per CDR3 protein. The data show about 160,000 distinct CDR3 sequences, more than 9.5% seen once. Sequencing was performed on PBMCs, taken before TCRalphabeta/CD19-depleted stem cell transplant. These receptors came from a boy aged 2 to 9 with acute myeloid leukemia, due to receive a stem cell transplant.

This clonotype was recorded many times. The CDR3 region has the DNA TGTGCCAGCACCCCGGGGACGGTCACAGATACGCAGTATTTT. Its translation: CASTPGTVTDTQYF. The V and J genes are TRBV7-9 and TRBJ2-3; tentatively, D is TRBD1 or TRBD2 (5 bases each). CDR1 and CDR2 (germline): SEHNR, FQNEAQ (reference sequence). This CDR3 is 14 amino acids long. V gave up 7 bases and J gave up 2 bases, with 13 bases separating them.

This clonotype was observed at least ten times. This chain joins TRBV5-8 and TRBJ1-3; D is undetermined. This CDR3 is built from 12 residues. Per the germline V gene, CDR1 is SGHTS and CDR2 is YDEGEE. The V end was cut by 1 base, the J end by 4 bases, with 3 bases between. In DNA form, the CDR3 reads TGTGCCAGCAGCTTGTTCGGAAACACCATATATTTT. Translated: CASSLFGNTIYF.

This sequence joins TRBV3-1 and TRBJ2-3; 14 bases agree with TRBD2. This CDR3 contains 19 residues. V lost 11 bases, J lost 1 base, and 17 bases stayed unmatched. Germline V lookup: CDR1 LGHDT, CDR2 YNNKEL (reference sequence). The CDR3 DNA is TGTGCCTGCACCCAGGGACTAGCGGGAGAAATTGTCGGCACAGATACGCAGTATTTT. Its translation is CACTQGLAGEIVGTDTQYF.

This clonotype was counted ten times or more. The V gene is TRBV10-3, the J gene TRBJ2-1, with 9 bases that match TRBD2. The CDR3 has 17 residues. Trimming cost V 0 bases and J 0 bases; bases outside gene matches: 3. The germline V gene encodes CDR1 ENHRY and CDR2 SYGVKD. The CDR3 coding sequence is TGTGCCATCAGTGAGTCGTTAGCGGGAGTCTCCTACAATGAGCAGTTCTTC. It specifies CAISESLAGVSYNEQFF.

This chain connects TRBV25-1 to TRBJ2-7; TRBD2 matches 10 bases. The CDR3 totals 14 residues. The V and J ends lost 5 bases and 4 bases, in that order; junction bases with no gene match: 5. Germline-derived CDR1 and CDR2 are MGHDK and SYGVNS. The CDR3, as DNA: TGTGCCAGCAGTTCTAGCGGGAGCTTGTACGAGCAGTACTTC. Its translation: CASSSSGSLYEQYF.

Remarks on this clonotype: An end of the junction differs from the germline gene, which may be a read error. Here the CDR3 reads CASSERGLAGAADDQFF. The CDR3 coding sequence is TGCGCCAGCAGCGAGAGAGGACTAGCGGGAGCCGCGGATGATCAGTTCTTC. The rearrangement uses TRBV5-1 and TRBJ2-1, with 13 bases identical to TRBD2. The CDR3 extends over 17 amino acids. Germline V lookup: CDR1 SGHRS, CDR2 YFSETQ.

This clonotype was found many times. The chain links TRBV10-3 to TRBJ2-3; a weak D match, TRBD2 (5 bases). The germline V and J ends were trimmed by 8 bases and 4 bases, with 16 bases remaining between them. Per germline, CDR1 ENHRY and CDR2 SYGVKD. CDR3 length: 14 amino acids. The CDR3 nucleotides read TGTGCCATCCGTCGGGGTCCCCCCGCAGATACGCAGTATTTT. Amino acids: CAIRRGPPADTQYF.

This clonotype occurred many times. The gene calls are TRBV29-1 and TRBJ2-5, with 9 bases aligning to TRBD1. CDR1 SQVTM and CDR2 ANQGSEA come from the germline V gene. CDR3 size: 14 residues. Trimming at V came to 7 bases and at J to 7 bases, leaving 13 bases not matched to a gene. The CDR3 coding sequence is TGCAGCGCATCATCACAGGGGGCGTCTGGGACCCAGTACTTC. Encoded protein: CSASSQGASGTQYF.

At least ten counts were recorded for this clonotype. The chain has TRBV5-4 and TRBJ2-5; 9 bases are a match to TRBD2. The CDR3 is made up of 15 amino acids. The germline V gene encodes CDR1 SGHNT and CDR2 YYREEE (reference sequence). After removal of 5 bases from V and 3 bases from J, the junction contained 8 bases not matched to a gene. The CDR3 region has the DNA TGTGCCAGCAGGCTTAGCGGGAGTGGCGAAGAGACCCAGTACTTC. Amino acids: CASRLSGSGEETQYF.

There are many counts of this clonotype. The chain joins TRBV7-8 to TRBJ2-2; D perhaps matches TRBD1 (5 bases). Per the germline V gene, CDR1 is SGHVS and CDR2 is FQNEAQ. Between the trimmed V and J ends, which lost 0 bases and 3 bases, there was a span of 8 bases. CDR3 size: 15 residues. In nucleotides, the CDR3 is TGTGCCAGCAGCTTAGCGGCAGGGTACACCGGGGAGCTGTTTTTT. Translating gives CASSLAAGYTGELFF.

This clonotype was found many times. The chain has TRBV4-1 and TRBJ1-1; 8 nucleotides line up with TRBD1. The V segment lost 1 base and the J segment 0 bases; nucleotides outside the gene matches: 1. This CDR3 is built from 15 residues. Germline V gene data show CDR1 as MGHRA and CDR2 as YSYEKL. The CDR3, as DNA: TGCGCCAGCAGCCAAGGGACAGGGTTGAACACTGAAGCTTTCTTT. Translation gives CASSQGTGLNTEAFF.

Regarding this clonotype: A clone one base away is much larger, so this may be a read error. This chain connects TRBV11-2 to TRBJ2-4; D is ambiguous. The germline V gene encodes CDR1 SGHAT and CDR2 FQNNGV. CDR3 size: 13 residues. CDR3 DNA sequence: TGTGCCATCAGCCTCGGGTGGGAAAACATTCAGTACTTC. Translating gives CAISLGWENIQYF.

The table lists this clonotype with many counts. V is TRBV20-1 and J is TRBJ1-6, with 9 bases aligning to TRBD1. This CDR3 is 13 amino acids long. V lost 5 bases, J lost 7 bases, and 3 bases stayed unmatched. Per germline, CDR1 DFQATT and CDR2 SNEGSKA (reference sequence). CDR3 loop: CSAPTGGNSPLHF. The CDR3 coding sequence is TGCAGTGCTCCGACAGGGGGGAATTCACCCCTCCACTTT.

Ten or more counts support this clonotype. The rearrangement uses TRBV7-2 and TRBJ2-1; D call uncertain. The CDR3 totals 12 residues. Germline assignment: CDR1 SGHTA and CDR2 FQGNSA. V lost 5 bases to trimming and J lost 9 bases, with 11 bases between them. This CDR3 is CASSPRWSEQFF. The CDR3 bases are TGTGCCAGCAGCCCGAGGTGGAGTGAGCAGTTCTTC.

There are many counts of this clonotype. V usage is TRBV21-1 and J usage is TRBJ1-1; the table's D gene call, TRBD1, was not cross checked with the DNA. TRBV21-1 is noted as a pseudogene. The CDR3 runs to 16 residues. The CDR3 nucleotides read TGTGCCAGCAGCAACCGGGCCCCAGGGGGGTCCACTGAAGCTTTCTTT. This translates into CASSNRAPGGSTEAFF.

This clonotype was found many times. V and J are TRBV5-6 and TRBJ2-3; 8 bases match TRBD1. From germline, CDR1 is SGHDT and CDR2 YYEEEE. The V segment lost 0 bases and the J segment 3 bases; nucleotides outside the gene matches: 3. The CDR3 is 15 residues long. CDR3: CASSLGTGLTDTQYF. The CDR3 DNA reads TGTGCCAGCAGCTTGGGGACAGGGCTGACAGATACGCAGTATTTT. Drawing the rest from reference TRBV5-6 and TRBJ2-3, the complete variable domain is DAGVTQSPTHLIKTRGQQVTLRCSPKSGHDTVSWYQQALGQGPQFIFQYYEEEERQRGNFPDRFSGHQFPNYSSELNVNALLLGDSALYLCASSLGTGLTDTQYFGPGTRLTVL.

This clonotype appeared many times. Its ends do not fully match the called genes, so a read error is possible. The rearrangement joins TRBV7-7 to TRBJ2-2; TRBD1 aligns across 7 bases. Looked up from germline, CDR1 is SSHAT and CDR2 is FNYEAQ (reference sequence). The CDR3 length is 15 residues. The CDR3 loop is CASSTGTAFTGELFF. The CDR3 bases are TGTGCTAGCAGCACCGGGACAGCATTTACCGGGGAGCTGTTTTTT.

This clonotype has a count of ten or more. The chain has TRBV27 and TRBJ1-5, with 7 bases that match TRBD1. Unmatched junction bases numbered 11, after V lost 1 base and J lost 2 bases. This CDR3 region has 18 residues. The germline gives CDR1 MNHEY, CDR2 SMNVEV (reference sequence). This chain's CDR3 is CASSLWGDRLMGNQPQHF. In nucleotides, the CDR3 is TGTGCCAGCAGTTTATGGGGGGACAGACTGATGGGCAATCAGCCCCAGCATTTT.

This clonotype was counted at least ten times. This chain connects TRBV20-1 to TRBJ1-2, with unresolved D. The V end was cut by 7 bases, the J end by 2 bases, with 11 bases between. The CDR3 length is 12 residues. Germline assignment: CDR1 DFQATT and CDR2 SNEGSKA (reference sequence). The CDR3 here is CSVVGRNYGYTF. As DNA, the CDR3 is TGCAGTGTGGTCGGACGGAACTATGGCTACACCTTC.

This clonotype came up many times. The chain combines TRBV28 with TRBJ2-2; TRBD2 agrees at 8 bases. There are 17 residues in the CDR3. V trimming: 6 bases; J trimming: 10 bases; junction bases outside the gene matches: 19. Per the germline V gene, CDR1 is MDHEN and CDR2 is SYDVKM. The CDR3 reads CASRRTRLATHEVELFF. In DNA, the CDR3 is TGTGCCAGCAGGCGGACCCGACTAGCGACACACGAGGTGGAGCTGTTTTTT.

This rearrangement joins TRBV7-8 to TRBJ2-1; the match to TRBD2 covers 12 bases. J lost 2 bases, V lost 6 bases, and 8 bases had no gene match. This CDR3 contains 17 residues. Germline V gene sequence: CDR1 SGHVS, CDR2 FQNEAQ. The CDR3 DNA reads as TGTGCCAGCAGAGAGGGACTAGCGGGCCCTACCTACAATGAGCAGTTCTTC. Its protein product is CASREGLAGPTYNEQFF.

This clonotype was seen repeatedly, ten times or more. The V and J genes are TRBV20-1 and TRBJ2-1; D call uncertain. V was clipped by 2 bases and J by 11 bases, with 10 bases between them. CDR1 DFQATT and CDR2 SNEGSKA come from the germline V gene (reference sequence). The CDR3 has 11 amino acids. This CDR3 reads CSARFRAQQFF. The CDR3, as DNA: TGCAGTGCTAGATTCCGGGCTCAGCAGTTCTTC.

This clonotype was seen many times. This chain links TRBV18 with TRBJ1-2, with 7 bases aligning to TRBD1. Losses at the gene ends were 3 bases for V and 1 base for J; bases not matched to a gene: 8. There are 16 residues in the CDR3. Germline V CDR1 and CDR2: KGHSH, LQKENI. As DNA, the CDR3 is TGTGCCAGCTCACCTAGGGGGCAGGCCTATAACTATGGCTACACCTTC. Protein: CASSPRGQAYNYGYTF.

Many counts were recorded for this clonotype. The chain links TRBV3-1 to TRBJ2-5; D unresolved. The CDR3 covers 15 residues. Trimming removed 2 bases from V and 1 base from J, with 11 bases in between. The germline V gene encodes CDR1 LGHDT and CDR2 YNNKEL (reference sequence). DNA for the CDR3: TGTGCCAGCAGCCAAACTGGAATGGTCCAAGAGACCCAGTACTTC. Protein sequence: CASSQTGMVQETQYF.

This clonotype was picked up many times. The V and J genes are TRBV25-1 and TRBJ1-1; 7 bases are shared with TRBD1. Germline CDR1 reads MGHDK; CDR2 reads SYGVNS. The CDR3 sequence is 16 residues long. V gave up 7 bases and J gave up 1 base; unmatched junction bases: 12. CDR3 coding DNA: TGTGCCAGCACCTCAACCCCGGGACAGCAGAACACTGAAGCTTTCTTT. Its protein product is CASTSTPGQQNTEAFF.

This clonotype was seen ten or more times. The gene calls are TRBV7-9 and TRBJ1-2; tentative D call: TRBD1 (6 bases). CDR3 length equals 14 residues. Per the germline V gene, CDR1 is SEHNR and CDR2 is FQNEAQ (reference sequence). The V gene lost 4 bases and the J gene lost 2 bases, with 11 bases spanning the gap. The chain's CDR3 is CASSYHDRNYGYTF. CDR3 nucleotide sequence: TGTGCCAGCAGCTACCATGACAGGAACTATGGCTACACCTTC.

This chain joins TRBV6-1 and TRBJ1-4; D perhaps matches TRBD1 (5 bases). Trimming took 3 bases from V and 8 from J, leaving 10 bases between them. From germline, CDR1 is MNHNS and CDR2 SASEGT. This CDR3 is 13 amino acids long. The CDR3 DNA reads as TGTGCCAGCAGTGATGGTGGGGCCGAAAAACTGTTTTTT. As protein: CASSDGGAEKLFF.

Note on this clonotype: Since a much larger clone is just one base distant, this may be a read error. As the CDR3 is not closed by the conserved phenylalanine or tryptophan, this likely results from a read error. V usage is TRBV5-1 and J usage is TRBJ1-2; 8 nucleotides align to TRBD1. CDR1 is SGHRS, CDR2 YFSETQ, per germline. V lost 2 bases, J lost 8 bases, and 11 bases stayed unmatched. There are 15 residues in the CDR3. The CDR3: CASSFPGGAFNGYTL. The CDR3 DNA reads TGCGCCAGCAGCTTTCCAGGGGGCGCGTTTAACGGCTACACCTTA.

This clonotype was seen repeatedly, ten times or more. V usage is TRBV3-1 and J usage is TRBJ1-6; 8 positions agree with TRBD1. Per germline, CDR1 LGHDT and CDR2 YNNKEL (reference sequence). This CDR3 is 15 amino acids long. The junction had 7 bases not matched to a gene; V was cut back by 0 bases and J by 12 bases. CDR3 nucleotide sequence: TGTGCCAGCAGCCAAGACACAGGGGGTTGGGGACCCCTCCACTTT. Encoded protein: CASSQDTGGWGPLHF.

The table lists this clonotype with many counts. CDR3 sequence (DNA): TGCAGCGTTGGACCCCCGGGGGGTTTGAACACTGAAGCTTTCTTT. It translates to CSVGPPGGLNTEAFF. The chain joins TRBV29-1 to TRBJ1-1; a weak D match, TRBD1 (5 bases). The CDR3 contains 15 residues. CDR1 and CDR2 from the germline V gene are SQVTM and ANQGSEA. Trimming pared 4 bases from V and 0 bases from J, leaving 15 bases between.

This clonotype was observed many times. V and J are TRBV4-1 and TRBJ1-2; 9 bases are shared with TRBD1. CDR1 and CDR2 from the germline V gene are MGHRA and YSYEKL. Losses at the gene ends were 0 bases for V and 9 bases for J; bases not matched to a gene: 5. The CDR3 runs 14 residues. The CDR3 is CASSQEGQGGRYTF. In DNA, the CDR3 is TGCGCCAGCAGCCAAGAGGGACAGGGTGGGCGCTACACCTTC.